This T cell receptor (beta chain) was documented in a study of cytomegalovirus exposure and HLA in healthy donors. Researchers ran the PCR with 60 Vbeta and 13 Jbeta primers. Clones were sequenced by immunoSEQ multiplex PCR, and TCRdb holds only the in-frame ones, with some missing. This table has tens of thousands of clones, 80% appearing once. Study-wide results and caveats: Later analysis showed most CMV-associated TCR beta chains appearing HLA-restricted. While the bulk of TCR sequences proved rare, some public TCRs turned up in many donors. TCR beta V segments were, for the most part, productive about 87% or about 30% of the time in an earlier analysis.

A remark on this clone: Its antigen remains unknown.

Germline CDR1 and CDR2: SGHNT and YYREEE (reference sequence). The V end lost 2 bases, the J end lost 6 bases, and 15 bases lay between the germline ends. This CDR3 region has 15 residues. Source material: PBMCs. This chain links TRBV5-4 with TRBJ2-1, with TRBD2 as a possible D gene (6 bases). The sequence was collected from a woman aged 40 to 50 in good health and CMV-seronegative. Here the CDR3 DNA reads TGTGCCAGCAGCTTTAGCGGAAGAGGGGCCAATGAGCAGTTCTTC. Residues: CASSFSGRGANEQFF.